Listed below are T cell receptor beta chains from one sample, sequenced in a study of T cell responses to AZD1222 COVID-19 vaccine. TCRdb's table, derived via immunoSEQ multiplex PCR, lists solely in-frame clones and lacks some. Of 95,000 to 150,000 clones listed, 80% to 90% are singletons. This specimen consisted of peripheral blood, obtained on day 0 of MenACWY control vaccination. The receptors originated from an adult in good health. Both conserved end residues are part of each CDR3. The D gene is left open where the match is weak. Size values are once, few and many counts, or a class for expanded clones, and some rows have none.

D | J | V | size | CDR3 | DNA
- | TRBJ2-3 | TRBV27 | - | CASSLSLTDTQYF | TGTGCCAGCAGTTTATCGCTCACAGATACGCAGTATTTT
TRBD2 | TRBJ2-5 | TRBV5-1 | - | CASSPTSPQETQYF | TGCGCCAGCAGTCCGACTAGCCCCCAAGAGACCCAGTACTTC
- | TRBJ2-7 | TRBV25-1 | - | CASSDQGLSSYEQYF | TGTGCCAGCAGTGATCAGGGGCTGAGCTCCTACGAGCAGTACTTC
- | TRBJ2-2 | TRBV5-1 | - | CASSLVSGPPGELFF | TGCGCCAGCAGCTTGGTTTCGGGCCCCCCCGGGGAGCTGTTTTTT
- | TRBJ1-4 | TRBV2 | - | CASSAISTNEKLFF | TGTGCCAGCAGTGCAATTTCAACTAATGAAAAACTGTTTTTT
TRBD1 | TRBJ1-1 | TRBV3-1/TRBV3-2 | - | CASSHLGQGKGNTEAFF | TGTGCCAGCAGCCACCTAGGACAGGGTAAAGGGAACACTGAAGCTTTCTTT
- | TRBJ2-7 | TRBV7-3 | once | CASSLTSTSWASSYEQYF | TGTGCCAGCAGCTTAACATCCACTAGCTGGGCAAGCTCCTACGAGCAGTACTTC
- | TRBJ1-1 | TRBV19 | - | CASTRAGGGANTEAFF | TGTGCCAGTACCCGCGCTGGGGGGGGCGCGAACACTGAAGCTTTCTTT
- | TRBJ1-1 | TRBV19 | - | CASSLGGLAEAFF | TGTGCCAGTAGTCTGGGGGGCCTTGCTGAAGCTTTCTTT
- | TRBJ1-3 | TRBV19 | - | CASSIGDFGNTIYF | TGTGCCAGTAGTATTGGCGATTTTGGAAACACCATATATTTT
- | TRBJ2-7 | TRBV5-1 | - | CASSLVQKNYEQYF | TGCGCCAGCAGCTTGGTACAGAAAAACTACGAGCAGTACTTC
- | TRBJ1-2 | TRBV5-4 | - | CASSLAGRRGGYTF | TGTGCCAGCAGCTTGGCCGGGAGACGGGGAGGCTACACCTTC
- | TRBJ2-3 | TRBV4-2 | - | CASSQDRQLDTQYF | TGTGCCAGCAGCCAAGATCGGCAACTAGATACGCAGTATTTT
- | TRBJ1-2 | TRBV12-3/TRBV12-4 | - | CASSLARGYGYTF | TGTGCCAGCAGTTTAGCCAGGGGTTATGGCTACACCTTC
- | TRBJ1-3 | TRBV9 | - | CASSVDRVSGNTIYF | TGTGCCAGCAGCGTAGACAGGGTTTCTGGAAACACCATATATTTT
- | TRBJ1-5 | TRBV5-6 | - | CASSLGSLEGQPQHF | TGTGCCAGCAGCTTGGGAAGTCTAGAGGGTCAGCCCCAGCATTTT
- | TRBJ1-2 | TRBV27 | few | CASSPLTAAHGYTF | TGTGCCAGCAGCCCTTTGACAGCCGCCCATGGCTACACCTTC
TRBD1 | TRBJ1-5 | TRBV10-2 | - | CASSEGDRVFSGPQHF | TGCGCCAGCAGTGAGGGGGACAGGGTCTTCTCAGGGCCCCAGCATTTT
- | TRBJ2-3 | TRBV29-1 | - | CSVSLGGSTDTQYF | TGCAGCGTTTCTCTCGGCGGTAGCACAGATACGCAGTATTTT
TRBD1 | TRBJ2-5 | TRBV4-3 | - | CASSQDRDREETQYF | TGCGCCAGCAGCCAGGACCGGGACAGGGAAGAGACCCAGTACTTC
- | TRBJ2-5 | TRBV30 | - | CAWSKQGPLRETQYF | TGTGCCTGGAGTAAACAAGGACCCCTGCGGGAGACCCAGTACTTC
- | TRBJ2-5 | TRBV6-4 | once | CASSLRGGAETQYF | TGTGCCAGCAGCCTGAGAGGGGGAGCTGAGACCCAGTACTTC
TRBD1 | TRBJ1-1 | TRBV3-1/TRBV3-2 | - | CASSPPGQGGTEAFF | TGTGCCAGCAGCCCGCCGGGACAGGGTGGGACTGAAGCTTTCTTT
- | TRBJ2-1 | TRBV9 | few | CASSVYPSSYNEQFF | TGTGCCAGCAGCGTATACCCAAGCTCCTACAATGAGCAGTTCTTC
- | TRBJ2-4 | TRBV9 | - | CASSVGWDGNIQYF | TGTGCCAGCAGCGTAGGATGGGATGGGAACATTCAGTACTTC
- | TRBJ2-7 | TRBV6-5 | - | CASSSVGGVGTYEQYF | TGTGCCAGCAGTTCGGTGGGGGGAGTGGGAACCTACGAGCAGTACTTC
TRBD1 | TRBJ1-1 | TRBV5-1 | - | CASSRGTGVEANTEAFF | TGCGCCAGCAGCCGAGGGACAGGGGTCGAAGCAAACACTGAAGCTTTCTTT
- | TRBJ1-2 | TRBV2 | - | CASSQSGSSNYGYTF | TGTGCCAGCAGTCAGTCGGGATCCTCCAACTATGGCTACACCTTC
- | TRBJ1-1 | TRBV12-3/TRBV12-4 | - | CASSSTGERGAFF | TGTGCCAGCAGTTCGACAGGCGAACGGGGGGCTTTCTTT
TRBD2 | TRBJ2-3 | TRBV6-4 | once | CASGAGDTDTQYF | TGTGCCAGCGGGGCGGGAGACACAGATACGCAGTATTTT
- | TRBJ2-5 | TRBV7-8 | - | CASRKQGTQTQYF | TGTGCCAGCAGGAAACAGGGAACGCAGACCCAGTACTTC